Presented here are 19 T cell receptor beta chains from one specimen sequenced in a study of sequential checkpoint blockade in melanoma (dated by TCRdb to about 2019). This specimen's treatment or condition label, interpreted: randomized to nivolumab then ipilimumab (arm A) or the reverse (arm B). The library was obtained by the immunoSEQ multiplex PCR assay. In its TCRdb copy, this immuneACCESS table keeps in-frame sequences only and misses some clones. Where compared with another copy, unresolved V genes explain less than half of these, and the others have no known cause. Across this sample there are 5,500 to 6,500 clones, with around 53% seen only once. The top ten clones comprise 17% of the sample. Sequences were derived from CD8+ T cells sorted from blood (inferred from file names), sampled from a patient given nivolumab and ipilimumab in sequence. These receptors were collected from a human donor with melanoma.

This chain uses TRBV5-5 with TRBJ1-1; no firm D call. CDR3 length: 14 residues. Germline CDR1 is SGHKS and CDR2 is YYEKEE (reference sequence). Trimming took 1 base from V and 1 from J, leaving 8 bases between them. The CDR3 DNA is TGTGCCAGCAGCTTGTTTCACAGGAACACTGAAGCTTTCTTT. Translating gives CASSLFHRNTEAFF.

The CDR3 DNA reads as TGCGCCAGCAGCCAAGGGACGGACAGTAGACGCACTGAAGCTTTCTTT. Translated: CASSQGTDSRRTEAFF. V is TRBV4-3 and J is TRBJ1-1; D may be TRBD1 (6 bases). V was pared by 1 base and J by 4 bases, with 16 bases between. Germline V CDR1 and CDR2: LGHNA, YSLEER. The CDR3 is made up of 16 amino acids.

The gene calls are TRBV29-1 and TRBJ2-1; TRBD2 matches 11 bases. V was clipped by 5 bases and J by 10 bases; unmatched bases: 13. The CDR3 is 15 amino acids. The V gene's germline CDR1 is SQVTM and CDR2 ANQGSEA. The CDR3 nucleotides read TGCAGCGTTTATCTCATAGCGGGAGGGCTTAACGAGCAGTTCTTC. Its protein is CSVYLIAGGLNEQFF.

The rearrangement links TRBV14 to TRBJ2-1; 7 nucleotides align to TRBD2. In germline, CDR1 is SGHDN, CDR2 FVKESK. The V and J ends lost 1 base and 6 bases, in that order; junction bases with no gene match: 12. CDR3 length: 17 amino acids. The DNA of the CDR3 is TGTGCCAGCAGCCAAGGGACTAGTCACCCCCTGATCAATGAGCAGTTCTTC. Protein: CASSQGTSHPLINEQFF.

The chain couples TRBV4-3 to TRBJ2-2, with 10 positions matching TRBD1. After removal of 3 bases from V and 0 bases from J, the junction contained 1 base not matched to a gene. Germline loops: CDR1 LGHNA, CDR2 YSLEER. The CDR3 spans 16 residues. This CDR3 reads CASSQTGGPNTGELFF. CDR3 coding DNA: TGCGCCAGCAGCCAGACAGGGGGCCCGAACACCGGGGAGCTGTTTTTT.

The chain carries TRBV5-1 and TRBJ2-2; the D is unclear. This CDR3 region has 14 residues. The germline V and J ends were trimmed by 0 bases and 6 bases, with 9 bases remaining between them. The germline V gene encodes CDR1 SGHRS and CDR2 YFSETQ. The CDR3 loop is CASSLVTGSGELFF. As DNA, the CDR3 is TGCGCCAGCAGCTTGGTCACGGGTTCCGGGGAGCTGTTTTTT.

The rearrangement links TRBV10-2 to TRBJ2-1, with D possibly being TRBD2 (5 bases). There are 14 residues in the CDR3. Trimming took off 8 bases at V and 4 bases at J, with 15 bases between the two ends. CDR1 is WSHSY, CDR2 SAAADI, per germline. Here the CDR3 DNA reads TGCGCCAGCTCCCCGGGGAACGAATACAATGAGCAGTTCTTC. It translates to CASSPGNEYNEQFF.

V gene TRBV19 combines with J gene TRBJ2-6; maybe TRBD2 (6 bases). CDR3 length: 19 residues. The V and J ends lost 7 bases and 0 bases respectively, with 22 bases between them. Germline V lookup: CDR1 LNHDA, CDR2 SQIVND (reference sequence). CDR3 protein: CASTPNGGPSLSGANVLTF. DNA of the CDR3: TGTGCCAGTACCCCCAACGGGGGACCCTCCCTCTCTGGGGCCAACGTCCTGACTTTC. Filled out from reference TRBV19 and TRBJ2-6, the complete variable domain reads DGGITQSPKYLFRKEGQNVTLSCEQNLNHDAMYWYRQDPGQGLRLIYYSQIVNDFQKGDIAEGYSVSREKKESFPLTVTSAQKNPTAFYLCASTPNGGPSLSGANVLTFGAGSRLTVL.

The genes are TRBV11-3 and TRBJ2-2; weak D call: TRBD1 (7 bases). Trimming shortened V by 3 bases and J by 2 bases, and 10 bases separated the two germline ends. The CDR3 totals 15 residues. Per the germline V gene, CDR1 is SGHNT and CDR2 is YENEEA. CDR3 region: CASSFRGVNTGELFF. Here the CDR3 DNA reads TGTGCCAGCAGCTTCAGGGGGGTCAACACCGGGGAGCTGTTTTTT.

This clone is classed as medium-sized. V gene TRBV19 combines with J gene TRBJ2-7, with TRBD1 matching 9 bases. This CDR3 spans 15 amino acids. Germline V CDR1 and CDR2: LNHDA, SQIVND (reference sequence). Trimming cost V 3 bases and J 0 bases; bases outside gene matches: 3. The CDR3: CASSMGTGSSYEQYF. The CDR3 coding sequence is TGTGCCAGTAGTATGGGGACAGGGAGCTCCTACGAGCAGTACTTC.

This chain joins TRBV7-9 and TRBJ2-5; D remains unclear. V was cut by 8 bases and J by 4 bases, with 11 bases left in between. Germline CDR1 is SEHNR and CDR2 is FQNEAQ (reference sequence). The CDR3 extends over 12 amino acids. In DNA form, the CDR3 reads TGTGCCAGCTCGCTAGTGGGAGAGACCCAGTACTTC. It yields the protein CASSLVGETQYF.

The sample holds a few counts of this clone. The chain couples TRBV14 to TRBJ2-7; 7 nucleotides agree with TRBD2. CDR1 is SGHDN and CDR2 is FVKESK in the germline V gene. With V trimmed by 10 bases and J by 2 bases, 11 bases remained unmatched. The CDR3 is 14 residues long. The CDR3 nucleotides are TGTGCCACCTCTTCGGGGGAGGGCCCCTACGAGCAGTACTTC. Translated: CATSSGEGPYEQYF.

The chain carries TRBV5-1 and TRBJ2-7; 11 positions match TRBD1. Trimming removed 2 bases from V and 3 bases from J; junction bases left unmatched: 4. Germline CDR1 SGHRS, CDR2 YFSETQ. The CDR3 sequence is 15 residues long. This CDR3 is CASSFGQGADYEQYF. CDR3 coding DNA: TGCGCCAGCAGCTTTGGACAGGGGGCTGACTACGAGCAGTACTTC.

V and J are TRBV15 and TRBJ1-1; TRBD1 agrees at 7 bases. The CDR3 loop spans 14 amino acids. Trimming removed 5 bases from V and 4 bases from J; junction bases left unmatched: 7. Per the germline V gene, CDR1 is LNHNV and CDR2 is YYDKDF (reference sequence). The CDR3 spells CATSPGQLSTEAFF. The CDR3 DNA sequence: TGTGCCACCAGCCCGGGACAGCTCAGCACTGAAGCTTTCTTT.

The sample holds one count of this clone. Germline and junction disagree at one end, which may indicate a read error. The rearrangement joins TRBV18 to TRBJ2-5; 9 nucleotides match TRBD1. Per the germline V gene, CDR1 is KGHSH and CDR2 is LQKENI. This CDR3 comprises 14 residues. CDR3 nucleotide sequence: TGTGCCAGCTCACCGCGGGACAGGGTTGACTGGGAAGACTTC. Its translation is CASSPRDRVDWEDF.

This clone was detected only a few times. The CDR3 protein is CASSPSGTKGETQYF. For the CDR3, the DNA is TGTGCCAGCAGCCCCAGCGGGACGAAGGGGGAGACCCAGTACTTC. The chain joins TRBV7-3 to TRBJ2-5, with 7 bases fitting TRBD2. V dropped 5 bases and J dropped 5; count of bases not matched to a gene: 11. Germline V gene data show CDR1 as SGHTA and CDR2 as FQGTGA. The CDR3 loop spans 15 amino acids.

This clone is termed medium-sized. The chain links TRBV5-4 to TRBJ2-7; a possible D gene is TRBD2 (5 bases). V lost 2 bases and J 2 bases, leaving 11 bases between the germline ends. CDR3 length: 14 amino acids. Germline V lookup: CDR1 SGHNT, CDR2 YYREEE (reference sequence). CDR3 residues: CASSFGEFTYEQYF. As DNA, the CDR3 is TGTGCCAGCAGCTTTGGGGAGTTCACCTACGAGCAGTACTTC.

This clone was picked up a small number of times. The CDR3 region has the DNA TGTGCCTGGACCCAGGGCGAATGGGAGACCCAGTACTTC. This translates into CAWTQGEWETQYF. This rearrangement joins TRBV30 to TRBJ2-5, with D tentatively TRBD1 (5 bases). The CDR3 is 13 residues long. V was shortened by 4 bases and J by 5 bases, with 14 bases between the two germline ends. CDR1 GTSNPN and CDR2 SVGIG come from the germline V gene (reference sequence).

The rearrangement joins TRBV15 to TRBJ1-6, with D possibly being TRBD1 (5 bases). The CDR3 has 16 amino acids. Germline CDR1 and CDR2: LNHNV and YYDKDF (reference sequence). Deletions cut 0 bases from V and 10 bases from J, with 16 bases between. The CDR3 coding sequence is TGTGCCACCAGCAGAGATACAGTGCAGGGTTACTCACCCCTCCACTTT. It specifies CATSRDTVQGYSPLHF.